A selection of T cell receptor beta chains follows, all from one sample in a study of CD8+ T cells in alopecia areata. Repertoires were generated with immunoSEQ multiplex PCR, while TCRdb's copy carries only in-frame clones and drops some. The sample contains about 170,000 clones, about 66% of which appear only once. This sample comprised CD8+ T cells sorted from blood, obtained at week 0. The receptors here all came from a human donor with alopecia areata. Each CDR3 is given with its conserved first and last residue. The D gene is left open where the match is weak. Rows give clone size only sometimes, using once, few, many, or a class for an expanded clone.

j_call: TRBJ1-1; d_call: -; clone_size: -; v_call: TRBV9; cdr3_nt: TGTGCCAGCAGCGTAGATGGGGCGAACACTGAAGCTTTCTTT; cdr3_aa: CASSVDGANTEAFF
j_call: TRBJ2-7; d_call: TRBD1; clone_size: -; v_call: TRBV12-5; cdr3_nt: TGTGCTAGTGGTTTTAAGGGACAGGGTAACGAGCAGTACTTC; cdr3_aa: CASGFKGQGNEQYF
j_call: TRBJ2-1; d_call: TRBD1; clone_size: -; v_call: TRBV30; cdr3_nt: TGTGCCTGGAGTGTTGAGCCAGGGGGCGCATACAATGAGCAGTTCTTC; cdr3_aa: CAWSVEPGGAYNEQFF
j_call: TRBJ1-6; d_call: -; clone_size: -; v_call: TRBV27; cdr3_nt: TGTGCCAGCCGGGGGGTTTCCTATAATTCACCCCTCCACTTT; cdr3_aa: CASRGVSYNSPLHF
j_call: TRBJ2-3; d_call: TRBD2; clone_size: few; v_call: TRBV7-9; cdr3_nt: TGTGCCAGCAGCTTGCTAGCGGGATTTACAGATACGCAGTATTTT; cdr3_aa: CASSLLAGFTDTQYF
j_call: TRBJ2-1; d_call: TRBD2; clone_size: -; v_call: TRBV29-1; cdr3_nt: TGCAGCGCTCGTGAAGGCGGGGGGCAGGAGGTCTACAATGAGCAGTTCTTC; cdr3_aa: CSAREGGGQEVYNEQFF
j_call: TRBJ2-1; d_call: -; clone_size: -; v_call: TRBV7-6; cdr3_nt: TGTGCCAGCAGCTTAGTTGCGATAAGGGGGAATGAGCAGTTCTTC; cdr3_aa: CASSLVAIRGNEQFF
j_call: TRBJ2-7; d_call: -; clone_size: -; v_call: TRBV4-1; cdr3_nt: TGCGCCAGCAGCCAGTCCGGGACACCGGCCTACGAGCAGTACTTC; cdr3_aa: CASSQSGTPAYEQYF
j_call: TRBJ2-7; d_call: TRBD1; clone_size: -; v_call: TRBV27; cdr3_nt: TGTGCCAGCAGTACAGGGGGCGAGCAGTACTTC; cdr3_aa: CASSTGGEQYF
j_call: TRBJ2-6; d_call: TRBD1; clone_size: -; v_call: TRBV4-2; cdr3_nt: TGTGCCAGCAGCCACCCGGGACAGGGGGCGACGGGGGCCAACGTCCTGACTTTC; cdr3_aa: CASSHPGQGATGANVLTF
j_call: TRBJ2-7; d_call: -; clone_size: few; v_call: TRBV5-6; cdr3_nt: TGTGCCAGCAGCTACTACACCTTAGCTCGGGAGCAGTACTTC; cdr3_aa: CASSYYTLAREQYF
j_call: TRBJ2-7; d_call: -; clone_size: -; v_call: TRBV15; cdr3_nt: TGTGCCACCAGCATTGGGGGGCGCTTCGAGCAGTACTTC; cdr3_aa: CATSIGGRFEQYF
j_call: TRBJ2-1; d_call: -; clone_size: few; v_call: TRBV5-1; cdr3_nt: TGCGCCAGCAGCTTGGCAGGACAGTTCAATGAGCAGTTCTTC; cdr3_aa: CASSLAGQFNEQFF
j_call: TRBJ1-6; d_call: TRBD1; clone_size: -; v_call: TRBV4-1; cdr3_nt: TGCGCCAGCAGCCAAGCCGGGACAGGGGCTTATCCCCTCCACTTT; cdr3_aa: CASSQAGTGAYPLHF
j_call: TRBJ2-7; d_call: TRBD2; clone_size: -; v_call: TRBV29-1; cdr3_nt: TGCAGCGTTGAAGGGCCAGCGGGGGCCTACGAGCAGTACTTC; cdr3_aa: CSVEGPAGAYEQYF
j_call: TRBJ2-7; d_call: -; clone_size: once; v_call: TRBV5-6; cdr3_nt: TGTGCCAGCAGCCCTGACAGGGAGGACCCCTACGAGCAGTACTTC; cdr3_aa: CASSPDREDPYEQYF
j_call: TRBJ1-2; d_call: -; clone_size: once; v_call: TRBV2; cdr3_nt: TGTGCCAGCGAGGACGGACCATCTTATGGCTACACCTTC; cdr3_aa: CASEDGPSYGYTF
j_call: TRBJ1-1; d_call: -; clone_size: -; v_call: TRBV29-1; cdr3_nt: TGCAGCGTTGTCAGAGAACCCGAAGCTTTCTTT; cdr3_aa: CSVVREPEAFF
j_call: TRBJ2-7; d_call: TRBD1; clone_size: -; v_call: TRBV7-7; cdr3_nt: TGTGCCAGCAGCCCTAACAGGGGTCGGGAGCAGTACTTC; cdr3_aa: CASSPNRGREQYF
j_call: TRBJ2-5; d_call: -; clone_size: once; v_call: TRBV13; cdr3_nt: TGTGCCAGCAGCCAGCGGACAAGTCAAGAGACCCAGTACTTC; cdr3_aa: CASSQRTSQETQYF
j_call: TRBJ2-1; d_call: -; clone_size: -; v_call: TRBV25-1; cdr3_nt: TGTGCCAGCAAGACAGGAGCCTACAATGAGCAGTTCTTC; cdr3_aa: CASKTGAYNEQFF
j_call: TRBJ1-1; d_call: -; clone_size: -; v_call: TRBV4-2; cdr3_nt: TGTGCCAGCAGCCAAGATGCCAGAATGAACACTGAAGCTTTCTTT; cdr3_aa: CASSQDARMNTEAFF
j_call: TRBJ1-1; d_call: -; clone_size: -; v_call: TRBV6-1; cdr3_nt: TGTGCCAGCAGTGAAGATTTACCAGGGGTGACTGAAGCTTTCTTT; cdr3_aa: CASSEDLPGVTEAFF
j_call: TRBJ2-2; d_call: -; clone_size: -; v_call: TRBV7-9; cdr3_nt: TGTGCCAGCAGCTCCCCACAGGGTGGCACCGGGGAGCTGTTTTTT; cdr3_aa: CASSSPQGGTGELFF
j_call: TRBJ1-1; d_call: TRBD1; clone_size: -; v_call: TRBV27; cdr3_nt: TGTGCCAGCACCTCCGGGACAGGGCTCACTGAAGCTTTCTTT; cdr3_aa: CASTSGTGLTEAFF
j_call: TRBJ1-5; d_call: -; clone_size: -; v_call: TRBV30; cdr3_nt: TGTGCCTGGACCCCGGACTCACATAGCAATCAGCCCCAGCATTTT; cdr3_aa: CAWTPDSHSNQPQHF
j_call: TRBJ1-1; d_call: TRBD1; clone_size: -; v_call: TRBV15; cdr3_nt: TGTGCCACCAGCCGGACAGGGGGGGATGAAGCTTTCTTT; cdr3_aa: CATSRTGGDEAFF
j_call: TRBJ2-1; d_call: -; clone_size: once; v_call: TRBV5-1; cdr3_nt: TGCGCCAGCAGCTTGCAAGACAGATTTGAGCAGTTCTTC; cdr3_aa: CASSLQDRFEQFF
j_call: TRBJ1-3; d_call: -; clone_size: -; v_call: TRBV18; cdr3_nt: TGTGCCAGCTCACTAGACAGCTCTGGAAACACCATATATTTT; cdr3_aa: CASSLDSSGNTIYF
j_call: TRBJ1-1; d_call: -; clone_size: -; v_call: TRBV7-9; cdr3_nt: TGTGCCAGCAGCTTAGACCCGGCGGCGAACACTGAAGCTTTCTTT; cdr3_aa: CASSLDPAANTEAFF
j_call: TRBJ2-7; d_call: -; clone_size: -; v_call: TRBV28; cdr3_nt: TGTGCCAGCAGGAGGGGTTACTCGGGACAAGTATACGAGCAGTACTTC; cdr3_aa: CASRRGYSGQVYEQYF
j_call: TRBJ2-5; d_call: -; clone_size: few; v_call: TRBV27; cdr3_nt: TGTGCCAGCAGTTGGTCCGGGGTCGAAGAGACCCAGTACTTC; cdr3_aa: CASSWSGVEETQYF
j_call: TRBJ2-3; d_call: TRBD1; clone_size: -; v_call: TRBV15; cdr3_nt: TGTGCCACCCTATTGGGACAGTCCACAGATACGCAGTATTTT; cdr3_aa: CATLLGQSTDTQYF
j_call: TRBJ1-1; d_call: TRBD1; clone_size: -; v_call: TRBV29-1; cdr3_nt: TGCAGCGGACACAGGGGAATGGACACTGAAGCTTTCTTT; cdr3_aa: CSGHRGMDTEAFF
j_call: TRBJ1-2; d_call: TRBD1; clone_size: -; v_call: TRBV6-5; cdr3_nt: TGTGCCAGCAGTTACTCGGCAGGGGGCTCCTATGGCTACACCTTC; cdr3_aa: CASSYSAGGSYGYTF
j_call: TRBJ1-5; d_call: -; clone_size: few; v_call: TRBV12-5; cdr3_nt: TGTGCTAGTGGTTTTGGGACACAATTGAGCAGCAATCAGCCCCAGCATTTT; cdr3_aa: CASGFGTQLSSNQPQHF
j_call: TRBJ1-1; d_call: TRBD1; clone_size: -; v_call: TRBV27; cdr3_nt: TGTGCCAGCACCCAGGACAGGAGAGCTACTGAAGCTTTCTTT; cdr3_aa: CASTQDRRATEAFF
j_call: TRBJ2-5; d_call: -; clone_size: -; v_call: TRBV12-5; cdr3_nt: TGTGCTAGTGGTTTGTGGATCCAAGAGACCCAGTACTTC; cdr3_aa: CASGLWIQETQYF
j_call: TRBJ2-2; d_call: -; clone_size: -; v_call: TRBV6-1; cdr3_nt: TGTGCCAGCAGTGAAAGGGCAGGGGATACCGGGGAGCTGTTTTTT; cdr3_aa: CASSERAGDTGELFF
j_call: TRBJ2-5; d_call: -; clone_size: few; v_call: TRBV11-2; cdr3_nt: TGTGCCAGCAGCTTAGTCTCTGGTGGGGACGGGGGAGAGACCCAGTACTTC; cdr3_aa: CASSLVSGGDGGETQYF
j_call: TRBJ1-4; d_call: -; clone_size: -; v_call: TRBV25-1; cdr3_nt: TGTGCCAGCAAACAGGGTGTTCGCGAAAAACTGTTTTTT; cdr3_aa: CASKQGVREKLFF
j_call: TRBJ2-7; d_call: -; clone_size: few; v_call: TRBV29-1; cdr3_nt: TGCAGCGTTCCGGCCCTCGACAGGTACTACGAGCAGTACTTC; cdr3_aa: CSVPALDRYYEQYF
j_call: TRBJ2-7; d_call: TRBD1; clone_size: -; v_call: TRBV7-2; cdr3_nt: TGTGCCAGCAGCTTAGGGGACAGGGGGGACGAGCAGTACTTC; cdr3_aa: CASSLGDRGDEQYF